This TCR beta chain was captured in a study of blood T cell repertoires in COVID-19. Study-level background: Samples taken during acute and convalescent COVID-19 were collected in the United States, Italy and Spain. T cells, B-cell-depleted T cells, or PBMCs supplied cDNA or gDNA.

Produced via immunoSEQ multiplex PCR; TCRdb's table is partial and in-frame only. The data show approximately 140,000 clones, approximately 86% seen once. The sample comprised peripheral blood. The sequence was obtained from a man between 65 and 85 years old with acute or convalescent COVID-19.

CDR3 sequence: CASSKDRDMYEQYF. The CDR3 region has the DNA TGTGCCAGTAGTAAGGACAGGGACATGTACGAGCAGTACTTC. This chain connects TRBV19 to TRBJ2-7, with 8 bases aligning to TRBD1. The CDR3 contains 14 residues. V lost 4 bases to trimming and J lost 4 bases; unmatched junction nucleotides: 6. Germline lookup yields CDR1 LNHDA and CDR2 SQIVND (reference sequence).